The 4 T cell receptor beta chains presented below share a single source sample, sequenced in a study of cytomegalovirus exposure and HLA in healthy donors. The primer mix had 60 Vbeta and 13 Jbeta primers. TCRdb's copy holds only in-frame clones and misses some; the assay was immunoSEQ multiplex PCR. In the table there are about 120,000 clones, 77% of which are singletons. The sequenced sample was PBMCs. These receptors originate from a man between 18 and 35 years old in good health and CMV-seropositive.

This chain connects TRBV9 to TRBJ2-1; possibly TRBD2 for D (6 bases). The germline gives CDR1 SGDLS, CDR2 YYNGEE. This CDR3 has 15 amino acids. V was clipped by 0 bases and J by 0 bases, with 7 bases between them. DNA of the CDR3: TGTGCCAGCAGCGTAGGGGACTCCTCCTACAATGAGCAGTTCTTC. This gives the protein CASSVGDSSYNEQFF.

J is TRBJ2-7 and V is TRBV10-3; a possible D gene is TRBD1 (5 bases). The CDR3 loop spans 14 amino acids. Germline V gives CDR1 ENHRY, CDR2 SYGVKD. V was trimmed by 9 bases and J by 2 bases, leaving 17 bases between them. The CDR3 is CAMSSLDTTYEQYF. CDR3 bases: TGTGCCATGAGTTCCCTGGACACCACCTACGAGCAGTACTTC.

V usage is TRBV15 and J usage is TRBJ1-5; D is ambiguous. The germline CDR1 and CDR2 sequences are LNHNV and YYDKDF (reference sequence). This CDR3 is built from 16 residues. Trimming pared 0 bases from V and 1 base from J, leaving 10 bases between. CDR3 loop: CATSRDKTASNQPQHF. In DNA form, the CDR3 reads TGTGCCACCAGCAGAGATAAAACAGCAAGCAATCAGCCCCAGCATTTT.

This clone was found once. The rearrangement uses TRBV6-5 and TRBJ2-7; TRBD1 agrees at 12 bases. From germline, CDR1 is MNHEY and CDR2 SVGAGI. V was clipped by 6 bases and J by 4 bases; unmatched bases: 7. The CDR3 length is 15 residues. The CDR3 DNA is TGTGCCAGCAGCCCCGAGGGACAGGGGGCGTACGAGCAGTACTTC. This gives the protein CASSPEGQGAYEQYF.